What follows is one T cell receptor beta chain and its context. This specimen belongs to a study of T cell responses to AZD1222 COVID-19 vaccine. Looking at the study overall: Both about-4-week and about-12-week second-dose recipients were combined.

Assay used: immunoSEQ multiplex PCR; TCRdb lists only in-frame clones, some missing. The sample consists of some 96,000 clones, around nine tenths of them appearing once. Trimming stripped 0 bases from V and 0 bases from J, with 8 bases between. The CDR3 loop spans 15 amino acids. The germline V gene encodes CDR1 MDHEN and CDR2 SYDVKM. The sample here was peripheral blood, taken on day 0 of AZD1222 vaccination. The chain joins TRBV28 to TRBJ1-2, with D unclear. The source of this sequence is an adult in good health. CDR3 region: CASSLWTRANYGYTF. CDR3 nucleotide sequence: TGTGCCAGCAGTTTATGGACAAGAGCTAACTATGGCTACACCTTC.